These T cell receptor beta chains were read from a single sample in a study of neoadjuvant anti-PD-1 for oral cavity cancer. Produced via immunoSEQ multiplex PCR; TCRdb's table is partial and in-frame only. The sample contains 40,000 to 50,000 clones, about three quarters of which appear only once. The sequencing here drew on PBMCs, taken after nivolumab (anti-PD-1) treatment. Receptors originate from a person between 40 and 85 years old with oral cavity squamous cell carcinoma. Each CDR3 is given with its conserved first and last residue. D genes are given only for firm matches. Not all rows give a size; the values are once, few, many and, for expanded clones, a class.

len: 16; j_gene: TRBJ2-1; d_gene: -; v_gene: TRBV15; abundance: -; CDR3aa: CATSPSGTPNGGEQFF; CDR3nt: TGTGCCACCAGCCCCTCCGGGACCCCTAACGGCGGTGAGCAGTTCTTC
len: 16; j_gene: TRBJ1-6; d_gene: -; v_gene: TRBV7-2; abundance: -; CDR3aa: CASSPRWGYYNSPLHF; CDR3nt: TGTGCCAGCAGCCCGAGATGGGGGTACTATAATTCACCCCTCCACTTT
len: 13; j_gene: TRBJ1-2; d_gene: -; v_gene: TRBV19; abundance: -; CDR3aa: CASSISPLYGYTF; CDR3nt: TGTGCCAGTAGTATATCACCCCTCTATGGCTACACCTTC
len: 12; j_gene: TRBJ1-2; d_gene: TRBD1; v_gene: TRBV6-1; abundance: -; CDR3aa: CASSAGGVGYTF; CDR3nt: TGTGCCAGCAGCGCAGGGGGGGTTGGCTACACCTTC
len: 15; j_gene: TRBJ2-1; d_gene: -; v_gene: TRBV6-1; abundance: few; CDR3aa: CASRATVFSYNEQFF; CDR3nt: TGTGCCAGCAGGGCGACAGTTTTCTCCTACAATGAGCAGTTCTTC
len: 14; j_gene: TRBJ1-1; d_gene: -; v_gene: TRBV7-2; abundance: -; CDR3aa: CASSLTHQGPEAFF; CDR3nt: TGTGCCAGCAGCTTAACTCACCAGGGGCCAGAAGCTTTCTTT
len: 11; j_gene: TRBJ2-7; d_gene: TRBD2; v_gene: TRBV29-1; abundance: -; CDR3aa: CSVAGNYEQYF; CDR3nt: TGCAGCGTAGCGGGAAACTACGAGCAGTACTTC
len: 13; j_gene: TRBJ2-4; d_gene: -; v_gene: TRBV27; abundance: -; CDR3aa: CASTPLGENIQYF; CDR3nt: TGTGCCAGCACCCCTCTGGGTGAAAACATTCAGTACTTC
len: 15; j_gene: TRBJ1-1; d_gene: -; v_gene: TRBV5-6; abundance: few; CDR3aa: CASSFRGALNTEAFF; CDR3nt: TGTGCCAGCAGCTTCAGGGGCGCTTTGAACACTGAAGCTTTCTTT
len: 14; j_gene: TRBJ1-6; d_gene: TRBD1; v_gene: TRBV15; abundance: -; CDR3aa: CATSEGASNSPLHF; CDR3nt: TGTGCCACCAGCGAGGGGGCGAGTAATTCACCCCTCCACTTT
len: 15; j_gene: TRBJ1-6; d_gene: -; v_gene: TRBV14; abundance: -; CDR3aa: CASSLTGAVGSPLHF; CDR3nt: TGTGCCAGCAGCCTTACTGGGGCAGTGGGATCACCCCTCCACTTT
len: 16; j_gene: TRBJ2-1; d_gene: TRBD2; v_gene: TRBV27; abundance: -; CDR3aa: CASRGFSGRLGDEQFF; CDR3nt: TGTGCCAGCAGGGGATTTAGCGGGAGGTTAGGGGATGAGCAGTTCTTC
len: 14; j_gene: TRBJ1-2; d_gene: -; v_gene: TRBV9; abundance: once; CDR3aa: CASSVGLANYGYTF; CDR3nt: TGTGCCAGCAGCGTGGGTCTTGCTAACTATGGCTACACCTTC
len: 10; j_gene: TRBJ1-1; d_gene: -; v_gene: TRBV29-1; abundance: -; CDR3aa: CSAWDTEAFF; CDR3nt: TGCAGCGCCTGGGACACTGAAGCTTTCTTT
len: 15; j_gene: TRBJ2-2; d_gene: -; v_gene: TRBV5-1; abundance: -; CDR3aa: CASSIGDTPHGELFF; CDR3nt: TGCGCCAGCAGCATCGGGGACACCCCCCATGGGGAGCTGTTTTTT
len: 16; j_gene: TRBJ1-6; d_gene: TRBD1; v_gene: TRBV28; abundance: -; CDR3aa: CASSLLPGQGWSPLHF; CDR3nt: TGTGCCAGCAGTCTCCTACCGGGACAGGGATGGTCACCCCTCCACTTT
len: 12; j_gene: TRBJ1-6; d_gene: TRBD1; v_gene: TRBV6-1; abundance: -; CDR3aa: CATRQGNSPLHF; CDR3nt: TGTGCCACCCGACAGGGGAATTCACCCCTCCACTTT
len: 18; j_gene: TRBJ2-1; d_gene: TRBD2; v_gene: TRBV7-2; abundance: -; CDR3aa: CASSPQPLAGGSYNEQFF; CDR3nt: TGTGCCAGCAGTCCGCAGCCCCTAGCGGGGGGCTCCTACAATGAGCAGTTCTTC